This T cell receptor (beta chain) was retrieved from a study of blood T cell repertoires in COVID-19. Study overall: Researchers got acute and convalescent COVID-19 samples from the United States, Italy and Spain. T cells, B-cell-depleted T cells, or PBMCs provided the cDNA or gDNA that served as material.

This CDR3 spans 16 amino acids. Data came from immunoSEQ multiplex PCR; TCRdb stores just in-frame clones and leaves some out. The sample yields 130,000 or so clones, more than 75% seen once. The source of this sequence is a man aged 65-85 years with active COVID-19. Sequenced sample: peripheral blood. The V call is TRBV21-1, the J call TRBJ2-7; TRBD2, the table's D call, was not compared with the DNA. TRBV21-1 is labeled a pseudogene. In DNA, the CDR3 is TGTGCCAGCAACCCGGGACTAGCGCTCCTACTCTACGAGCAGTACTTC. It encodes CASNPGLALLLYEQYF.